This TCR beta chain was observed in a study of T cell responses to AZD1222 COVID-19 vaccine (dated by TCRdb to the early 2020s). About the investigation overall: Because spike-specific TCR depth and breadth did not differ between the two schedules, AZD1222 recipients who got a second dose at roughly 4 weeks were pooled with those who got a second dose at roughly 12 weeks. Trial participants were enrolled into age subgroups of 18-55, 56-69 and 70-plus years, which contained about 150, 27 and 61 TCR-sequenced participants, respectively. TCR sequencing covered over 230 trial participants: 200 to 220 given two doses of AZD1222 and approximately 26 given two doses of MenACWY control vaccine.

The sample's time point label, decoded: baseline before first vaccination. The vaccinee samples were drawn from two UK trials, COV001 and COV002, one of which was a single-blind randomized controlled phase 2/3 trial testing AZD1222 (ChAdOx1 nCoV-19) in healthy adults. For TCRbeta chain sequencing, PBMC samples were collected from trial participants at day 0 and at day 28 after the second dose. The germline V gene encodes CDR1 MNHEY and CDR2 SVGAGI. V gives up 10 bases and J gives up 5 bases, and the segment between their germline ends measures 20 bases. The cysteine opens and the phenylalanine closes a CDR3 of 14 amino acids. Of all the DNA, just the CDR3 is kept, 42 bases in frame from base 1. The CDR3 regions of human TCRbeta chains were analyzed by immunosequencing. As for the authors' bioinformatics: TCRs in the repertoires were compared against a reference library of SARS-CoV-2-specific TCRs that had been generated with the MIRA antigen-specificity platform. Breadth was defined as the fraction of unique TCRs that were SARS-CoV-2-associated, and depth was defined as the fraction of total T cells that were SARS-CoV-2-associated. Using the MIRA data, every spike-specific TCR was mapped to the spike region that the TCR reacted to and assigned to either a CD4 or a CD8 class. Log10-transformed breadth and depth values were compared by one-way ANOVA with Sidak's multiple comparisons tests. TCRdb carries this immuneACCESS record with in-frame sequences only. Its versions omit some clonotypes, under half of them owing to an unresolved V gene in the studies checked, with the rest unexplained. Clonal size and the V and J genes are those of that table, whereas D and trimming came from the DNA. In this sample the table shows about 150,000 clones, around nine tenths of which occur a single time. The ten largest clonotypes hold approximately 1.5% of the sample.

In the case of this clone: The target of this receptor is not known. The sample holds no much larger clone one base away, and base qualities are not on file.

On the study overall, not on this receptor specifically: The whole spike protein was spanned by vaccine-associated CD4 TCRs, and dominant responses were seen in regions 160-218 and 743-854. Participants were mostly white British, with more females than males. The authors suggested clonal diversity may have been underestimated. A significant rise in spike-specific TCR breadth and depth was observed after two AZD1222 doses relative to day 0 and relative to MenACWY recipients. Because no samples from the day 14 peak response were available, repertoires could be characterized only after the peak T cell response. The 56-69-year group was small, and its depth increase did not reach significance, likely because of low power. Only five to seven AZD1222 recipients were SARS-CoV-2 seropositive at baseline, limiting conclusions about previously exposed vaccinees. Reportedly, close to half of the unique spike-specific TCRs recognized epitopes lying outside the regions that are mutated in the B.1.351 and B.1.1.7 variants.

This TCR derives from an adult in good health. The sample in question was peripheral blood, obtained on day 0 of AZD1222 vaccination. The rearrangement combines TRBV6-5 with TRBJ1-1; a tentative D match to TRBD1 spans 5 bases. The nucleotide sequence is TGTGCCACCTTCATCCGGACACTAGGGACTGAAGCTTTCTTT. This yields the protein CATFIRTLGTEAFF.